These 20 T cell receptor beta chains originate from one sample sequenced in a study of blood T cell repertoires in COVID-19. Only in-frame clones appear in the TCRdb table, and some are missing; sequencing was by immunoSEQ multiplex PCR. In the table there are roughly 430,000 clones, over 75% of which are singletons. The source material was PBMCs or T cells enriched from blood (not recorded which). These receptors all come from a woman in her forties with acute COVID-19.

This clone turned up a few times. The chain employs TRBV3-1 (or the pseudogene TRBV3-2) and TRBJ1-1, with D uncertain. The CDR3 loop spans 14 amino acids. The V gene's germline CDR1 is LGHDT and CDR2 YNNKEL (reference sequence). The germline V and J ends were trimmed by 0 bases and 1 base, with 6 bases remaining between them. The CDR3 DNA reads TGTGCCAGCAGCCAAGAACTCCGGAACACTGAAGCTTTCTTT. It encodes CASSQELRNTEAFF.

This clone occurred a few times. The CDR3 nucleotides read TGTGCCAGCAGCCCCACAGGGATCCGCTCTGGAAACACCATATATTTT. It specifies CASSPTGIRSGNTIYF. The chain links TRBV3-1 (or the pseudogene TRBV3-2) to TRBJ1-3; perhaps TRBD1 as D (6 bases). The CDR3 is 16 amino acids. V lost 4 bases to trimming and J lost 0 bases, with 13 bases between them. The germline V gene encodes CDR1 LGHDT and CDR2 YNNKEL (reference sequence).

The chain couples TRBV5-4 to TRBJ1-2; 9 bases are a match to TRBD1. This CDR3 is 13 amino acids long. V shed 4 bases, J shed 7 bases, and the junction held 5 bases outside the gene matches. Germline CDR1 SGHNT, CDR2 YYREEE (reference sequence). The CDR3 sequence is CASSHRTGAGYTF. The CDR3 nucleotides are TGTGCCAGCAGCCACCGGACAGGGGCTGGCTACACCTTC.

This rearrangement joins TRBV20-1 to TRBJ1-1; the D is unclear. The CDR3 is made up of 9 amino acids. Per germline, CDR1 DFQATT and CDR2 SNEGSKA (reference sequence). In nucleotides, the CDR3 is TGCATTCCGAGGCGAGAAGCTTTCTTT. Translation: CIPRREAFF.

V and J are TRBV11-2 and TRBJ1-1; the D gene is possibly TRBD1 (6 bases). The CDR3 totals 16 residues. Germline CDR1 reads SGHAT; CDR2 reads FQNNGV. V was shortened by 2 bases and J by 0 bases, with 13 bases between the two germline ends. CDR3 loop: CASSLWSGGMNTEAFF. The CDR3 DNA reads as TGTGCCAGCAGCTTATGGAGTGGGGGCATGAACACTGAAGCTTTCTTT. Complete variable domain (other parts from reference TRBV11-2 and TRBJ1-1): EAGVAQSPRYKIIEKRQSVAFWCNPISGHATLYWYQQILGQGPKLLIQFQNNGVVDDSQLPKDRFSAERLKGVDSTLKIQPAKLEDSAVYLCASSLWSGGMNTEAFFGQGTRLTVV.

The chain recombines TRBV29-1 with TRBJ1-2; 7 bases align to TRBD1. The germline V gene encodes CDR1 SQVTM and CDR2 ANQGSEA. CDR3 length equals 13 residues. V lost 7 bases to trimming and J lost 5 bases; unmatched junction nucleotides: 10. The CDR3: CSAHRTGSYGYTF. Written as DNA, the CDR3 is TGCAGCGCTCATCGGACAGGATCGTATGGCTACACCTTC. Using reference TRBV29-1 and TRBJ1-2 for the parts outside the CDR3, the full variable domain is SAVISQKPSRDICQRGTSLTIQCQVDSQVTMMFWYRQQPGQSLTLIATANQGSEATYESGFVIDKFPISRPNLTFSTLTVSNMSPEDSSIYLCSAHRTGSYGYTFGSGTRLTVV.

The chain is built from TRBV5-1 and TRBJ1-6, with 9 bases fitting TRBD1. There are 15 residues in the CDR3. Germline CDR1 SGHRS, CDR2 YFSETQ. Losses at the gene ends were 3 bases for V and 6 bases for J; bases not matched to a gene: 4. The CDR3 DNA follows: TGCGCCAGCAGCTCCGGGACAGGGCTTAATTCACCCCTCCACTTT. Translated, it gives CASSSGTGLNSPLHF.

The chain is built from TRBV14 and TRBJ2-5, with D possibly being TRBD2 (5 bases). CDR1 is SGHDN and CDR2 is FVKESK in the germline V gene. V lost 2 bases, J lost 5 bases, and 12 bases lay in between. The CDR3 loop spans 14 amino acids. CDR3 nucleotide sequence: TGTGCCAGCAGCCAATTCTGGGAGTTGGAGACCCAGTACTTC. Encoded protein: CASSQFWELETQYF. The whole variable domain, filled in from reference TRBV14 and TRBJ2-5, reads EAGVTQFPSHSVIEKGQTVTLRCDPISGHDNLYWYRRVMGKEIKFLLHFVKESKQDESGMPNNRFLAERTGGTYSTLKVQPAELEDSGVYFCASSQFWELETQYFGPGTRLLVL.

The chain links TRBV5-1 to TRBJ2-7; no clear D. Trimming left V 2 bases short and J 2 bases short, with 14 bases between. Per the germline V gene, CDR1 is SGHRS and CDR2 is YFSETQ. This CDR3 has 15 amino acids. The CDR3 is CASSFAGAQTYEQYF. The DNA for the CDR3 is TGCGCCAGCAGCTTTGCTGGAGCTCAAACCTACGAGCAGTACTTC. The full variable domain, with the rest looked up from reference TRBV5-1 and TRBJ2-7, is KAGVTQTPRYLIKTRGQQVTLSCSPISGHRSVSWYQQTPGQGLQFLFEYFSETQRNKGNFPGRFSGRQFSNSRSEMNVSTLELGDSALYLCASSFAGAQTYEQYFGPGTRLTVT.

The chain couples TRBV4-1 to TRBJ1-2; D possibly corresponds to TRBD1 (6 bases). The CDR3 is 16 residues long. The V gene lost 6 bases and the J gene lost 0 bases, with 17 bases spanning the gap. Germline values: CDR1 MGHRA, CDR2 YSYEKL. In nucleotides, the CDR3 is TGCGCCAGCAGACCTCACCCGGACAGAGCTAACTATGGCTACACCTTC. Protein sequence: CASRPHPDRANYGYTF.

V and J are TRBV5-4 and TRBJ2-3; 10 positions agree with TRBD1. The CDR3 runs 16 residues. Germline trimming cut 2 bases from V and 4 bases from J; bases unmatched to any gene: 7. Germline CDR1 SGHNT, CDR2 YYREEE (reference sequence). CDR3 region: CASSFPGQGISDTQYF. The CDR3 DNA reads as TGTGCCAGCAGCTTCCCGGGACAGGGGATTTCAGATACGCAGTATTTT.

V is TRBV3-1 (or the pseudogene TRBV3-2) and J is TRBJ2-1; TRBD2 matches 9 bases. Trimming removed 2 bases from V and 4 bases from J; junction bases left unmatched: 3. The length of the CDR3 is 15 residues. Germline V CDR1 and CDR2: LGHDT, YNNKEL (reference sequence). Here the CDR3 reads CASSQTTSGYNEQFF. The DNA of the CDR3 is TGTGCCAGCAGCCAAACGACTAGCGGATACAATGAGCAGTTCTTC.

The chain employs TRBV15 and TRBJ1-4, with D possibly being TRBD1 (6 bases). Looked up from germline, CDR1 is LNHNV and CDR2 is YYDKDF (reference sequence). The CDR3 runs to 13 residues. Trimming pared 8 bases from V and 8 bases from J, leaving 15 bases between. This chain's CDR3 is CATGARGREKLFF. Here the CDR3 DNA reads TGTGCCACCGGTGCCAGGGGAAGAGAAAAACTGTTTTTT. The entire variable domain, with the rest obtained from reference TRBV15 and TRBJ1-4, is as follows: DAMVIQNPRYQVTQFGKPVTLSCSQTLNHNVMYWYQQKSSQAPKLLFHYYDKDFNNEADTPDNFQSRRPNTSFCFLDIRSPGLGDTAMYLCATGARGREKLFFGSGTQLSVL.

The rearrangement uses TRBV18 and TRBJ2-5, with D possibly being TRBD1 (6 bases). CDR1 is KGHSH and CDR2 is LQKENI in the germline V gene. CDR3 length: 15 amino acids. Deletions cut 6 bases from V and 2 bases from J, with 16 bases between. The CDR3 nucleotides are TGTGCCAGCTCCCTATTCGGACAGAGTCAAGAGACCCAGTACTTC. Protein product: CASSLFGQSQETQYF.

About this clone itself: This same CDR3 is encoded by further DNA sequences in the sample. The chain combines TRBV30 with TRBJ1-2, with 7 bases identical to TRBD1. The CDR3 has 13 amino acids. Trimming cost V 0 bases and J 4 bases; bases outside gene matches: 2. In germline, CDR1 is GTSNPN, CDR2 SVGIG (reference sequence). CDR3 in DNA: TGTGCCTGGAGTGTGGGACAGCTCTATGGCTACACCTTC. This encodes CAWSVGQLYGYTF.

Comments on this clone: The junction and the germline gene differ at one end; a read error may be behind it. The CDR3 spells CASSEEEETQYF. CDR3 DNA: TGCGCCAGCAGCGAAGAGGAGGAGACCCAGTACTTC. The chain couples TRBV4-1 to TRBJ2-5, with no clear D. Germline assignment: CDR1 MGHRA and CDR2 YSYEKL. The CDR3 consists of 12 residues.

V gene TRBV3-1 (or the pseudogene TRBV3-2) combines with J gene TRBJ2-3; 10 nucleotides line up with TRBD1. Germline CDR1 is LGHDT and CDR2 is YNNKEL (reference sequence). This CDR3 has 17 amino acids. V lost 1 base to trimming and J lost 3 bases; unmatched junction nucleotides: 7. The CDR3 sequence is CASSQGTGGVGTDTQYF. The CDR3 region has the DNA TGTGCCAGCAGCCAAGGGACAGGGGGTGTTGGTACAGATACGCAGTATTTT.

This chain joins TRBV9 and TRBJ2-3; 8 positions agree with TRBD2. The CDR3 loop spans 18 amino acids. Trimming cost V 0 bases and J 1 base; bases outside gene matches: 10. Germline CDR1 and CDR2: SGDLS and YYNGEE. The CDR3 reads CASSVASGGSRGTDTQYF. DNA for the CDR3: TGTGCCAGCAGCGTAGCAAGCGGGGGCTCCCGGGGCACAGATACGCAGTATTTT.

A single count supports this clone. V gene TRBV5-6 combines with J gene TRBJ1-5; 8 bases align to TRBD1. Unmatched junction bases numbered 3, after V lost 4 bases and J lost 0 bases. CDR1 and CDR2 from the germline V gene are SGHDT and YYEEEE. This CDR3 has 15 amino acids. The CDR3 spells CASSRDRTSNQPQHF. The CDR3 bases are TGTGCCAGCAGCCGGGACAGGACTAGCAATCAGCCCCAGCATTTT.

The sample holds a few counts of this clone. This chain uses TRBV7-6 with TRBJ1-6, with 7 bases aligning to TRBD1. The CDR3 covers 17 residues. Germline V gene sequence: CDR1 SGHVS, CDR2 FNYEAQ. V trimming: 1 base; J trimming: 0 bases; junction bases outside the gene matches: 3. CDR3 coding DNA: TGTGCCAGCAGCTTAGAGGGGGCCCGCTCCTATAATTCACCCCTCCACTTT. It specifies CASSLEGARSYNSPLHF.